This T cell receptor (beta chain) emerged from a study of cytomegalovirus exposure and HLA in healthy donors. Findings of the study overall: In vitro confirmation showed three CMV-associated chains to be CMV antigen specific. First-cohort TCR clusters were later found to tend to co-occur in the 120 or so validation repertoires.

TCRdb's table, derived via immunoSEQ multiplex PCR, lists solely in-frame clones and lacks some. The sample has 150,000 to 200,000 clones; 85% are singletons. The CDR3 consists of 16 residues. Per the germline V gene, CDR1 is MGHRA and CDR2 is YSYEKL. Trimming pared 2 bases from V and 0 bases from J, leaving 14 bases between. As for this clone: The antigen remains undetermined.

The sequenced material came from PBMCs. This clonotype was sampled from a man aged 18 to 30 in good health and CMV-seropositive. The genes are TRBV4-1 and TRBJ2-7, with D maybe TRBD1 (6 bases). The CDR3 is CASSQLGTGSSYEQYF. CDR3 DNA sequence: TGCGCCAGCAGCCAATTAGGAACAGGGAGCTCCTACGAGCAGTACTTC.